These T cell receptor beta chains were read from a single sample in a study of vaccination effects on CD4 cells after COVID-19. Some clones are missing from TCRdb's copy, which holds only in-frame ones; the method was immunoSEQ multiplex PCR. The sample has about 46,000 clones, 65% to 75% seen once. Antigens for these TCRs are unknown. This specimen was CD4+ T cells from PBMCs cultured with HCoV-OC43 spike peptides, taken after COVID-19 vaccination. These receptors came from a human donor who received a COVID-19 vaccine. CDR3s include the opening cysteine and the closing phenylalanine or tryptophan. D genes are given only for firm matches. Clone size is shown for a subset of rows, as once, few, many or a class of expanded clone.

j_call: TRBJ1-1; v_call: TRBV6-5; clone_size: few; d_call: -; cdr3_aa: CASSYSVNTEAFF; cdr3_nt: TGTGCCAGCAGTTACTCTGTGAACACTGAAGCTTTCTTT
j_call: TRBJ2-3; v_call: TRBV27; clone_size: few; d_call: -; cdr3_aa: CASSSSHPRPPQYF; cdr3_nt: TGTGCCAGCAGTTCCAGTCACCCTCGCCCCCCGCAGTATTTT
j_call: TRBJ2-2; v_call: TRBV5-1; clone_size: few; d_call: TRBD1; cdr3_aa: CASREGQGAYTGELFF; cdr3_nt: TGCGCCAGCAGAGAAGGACAGGGGGCTTACACCGGGGAGCTGTTTTTT
j_call: TRBJ1-4; v_call: TRBV15; clone_size: -; d_call: -; cdr3_aa: CATSRVPTRATNEKLFF; cdr3_nt: TGTGCCACCAGCAGAGTCCCGACACGTGCAACTAATGAAAAACTGTTTTTT
j_call: TRBJ2-7; v_call: TRBV5-1; clone_size: -; d_call: -; cdr3_aa: CASTRTQQGYEQYF; cdr3_nt: TGCGCCAGCACCCGGACCCAGCAGGGCTACGAGCAGTACTTC
j_call: TRBJ2-1; v_call: TRBV21-1; clone_size: -; d_call: -; cdr3_aa: CASSKELPQLFNEQFF; cdr3_nt: TGTGCCAGCAGCAAAGAACTCCCTCAATTGTTCAATGAGCAGTTCTTC
j_call: TRBJ2-3; v_call: TRBV4-2; clone_size: -; d_call: TRBD2; cdr3_aa: CASSLAGLAGLGTDTQYF; cdr3_nt: TGTGCCAGCAGCCTTGCGGGACTAGCGGGATTAGGGACAGATACGCAGTATTTT
j_call: TRBJ2-5; v_call: TRBV20-1; clone_size: -; d_call: -; cdr3_aa: CSASFRQPLQETQYF; cdr3_nt: TGCAGTGCTAGTTTCCGACAGCCGTTGCAAGAGACCCAGTACTTC
j_call: TRBJ1-1; v_call: TRBV7-9; clone_size: -; d_call: -; cdr3_aa: CASSPRGDGGTEAFF; cdr3_nt: TGTGCCAGCAGCCCCCGTGGGGATGGTGGCACTGAAGCTTTCTTT
j_call: TRBJ2-3; v_call: TRBV2; clone_size: -; d_call: -; cdr3_aa: CAIQPRNTDTQYF; cdr3_nt: TGTGCCATCCAACCAAGGAACACAGATACGCAGTATTTT
j_call: TRBJ2-7; v_call: TRBV15; clone_size: -; d_call: -; cdr3_aa: CATSRDRTSDEQYF; cdr3_nt: TGTGCCACCAGCAGAGATAGGACTTCTGACGAGCAGTACTTC
j_call: TRBJ2-2; v_call: TRBV7-2; clone_size: -; d_call: -; cdr3_aa: CASSLVSGEWTGELFF; cdr3_nt: TGTGCCAGCAGCTTAGTATCGGGGGAGTGGACCGGGGAGCTGTTTTTT
j_call: TRBJ1-1; v_call: TRBV3-1/TRBV3-2; clone_size: -; d_call: -; cdr3_aa: CASSQFGYTEAFF; cdr3_nt: TGTGCCAGCAGCCAATTCGGTTACACTGAAGCTTTCTTT
j_call: TRBJ1-6; v_call: TRBV7-9; clone_size: few; d_call: TRBD1; cdr3_aa: CASSQGGAYNSPLHF; cdr3_nt: TGTGCCAGCAGCCAAGGGGGCGCCTATAATTCACCCCTCCACTTT
j_call: TRBJ2-3; v_call: TRBV27; clone_size: -; d_call: TRBD2; cdr3_aa: CASSSGLAADTQYF; cdr3_nt: TGTGCCAGCAGTTCTGGACTAGCGGCAGATACGCAGTATTTT
j_call: TRBJ2-2; v_call: TRBV9; clone_size: -; d_call: -; cdr3_aa: CASSATGTDLIGELFF; cdr3_nt: TGTGCCAGCAGCGCCACCGGGACGGACCTTATTGGGGAGCTGTTTTTT
j_call: TRBJ2-7; v_call: TRBV4-2; clone_size: -; d_call: -; cdr3_aa: CASSLRMDRAYEQYF; cdr3_nt: TGTGCCAGCAGCCTGCGTATGGACCGCGCCTACGAGCAGTACTTC
j_call: TRBJ2-6; v_call: TRBV14; clone_size: few; d_call: -; cdr3_aa: CASSQVDPPGGANVLTF; cdr3_nt: TGTGCCAGCAGCCAAGTGGACCCGCCCGGGGGGGCCAACGTCCTGACTTTC
j_call: TRBJ2-5; v_call: TRBV3-1/TRBV3-2; clone_size: -; d_call: -; cdr3_aa: CASWGLNGETQYF; cdr3_nt: TGTGCCAGCTGGGGGTTGAACGGAGAGACCCAGTACTTC
j_call: TRBJ2-5; v_call: TRBV25-1; clone_size: -; d_call: -; cdr3_aa: CASSPERASGQYF; cdr3_nt: TGTGCCAGCAGTCCAGAGAGGGCCTCGGGCCAGTACTTC
j_call: TRBJ1-4; v_call: TRBV6-2/TRBV6-3; clone_size: few; d_call: -; cdr3_aa: CASSYSNPGRFNEKLFF; cdr3_nt: TGTGCCAGCAGTTACTCAAATCCGGGGCGGTTTAATGAAAAACTGTTTTTT
j_call: TRBJ2-7; v_call: TRBV3-1/TRBV3-2; clone_size: -; d_call: -; cdr3_aa: CASGTPGQNYEQYF; cdr3_nt: TGTGCCAGCGGAACTCCGGGACAAAACTACGAGCAGTACTTC
j_call: TRBJ2-5; v_call: TRBV11-3; clone_size: once; d_call: TRBD2; cdr3_aa: CASSLGGTSGSETQYF; cdr3_nt: TGTGCCAGCAGCTTAGGCGGGACTAGCGGTTCAGAGACCCAGTACTTC
j_call: TRBJ2-4; v_call: TRBV19; clone_size: -; d_call: -; cdr3_aa: CASGQQHTSSIQYF; cdr3_nt: TGTGCCAGTGGACAGCAACATACCAGTAGCATTCAGTACTTC
j_call: TRBJ1-1; v_call: TRBV2; clone_size: -; d_call: TRBD1; cdr3_aa: CASSRDRNTEAFF; cdr3_nt: TGTGCCAGCAGTCGGGACAGGAACACTGAAGCTTTCTTT
j_call: TRBJ1-2; v_call: TRBV5-1; clone_size: few; d_call: TRBD1; cdr3_aa: CASSQTGMRYGYTF; cdr3_nt: TGCGCCAGCAGCCAGACAGGGATGCGCTATGGCTACACCTTC
j_call: TRBJ2-3; v_call: TRBV5-1; clone_size: -; d_call: TRBD2; cdr3_aa: CASSFLLAEPSTDTQYF; cdr3_nt: TGCGCCAGCAGCTTCTTACTAGCGGAGCCTAGCACAGATACGCAGTATTTT
j_call: TRBJ2-7; v_call: TRBV19; clone_size: -; d_call: -; cdr3_aa: CASSISGLEYEQYF; cdr3_nt: TGTGCCAGTAGTATCTCGGGACTGGAGTACGAGCAGTACTTC
j_call: TRBJ2-3; v_call: TRBV5-1; clone_size: -; d_call: -; cdr3_aa: CASSLGGTSTDTQYF; cdr3_nt: TGCGCCAGCAGCTTGGGAGGGACTAGCACAGATACGCAGTATTTT
j_call: TRBJ1-1; v_call: TRBV19; clone_size: once; d_call: -; cdr3_aa: CASSIRAGEWTEAFF; cdr3_nt: TGTGCCAGTAGTATAAGGGCGGGAGAATGGACTGAAGCTTTCTTT
j_call: TRBJ2-1; v_call: TRBV30; clone_size: -; d_call: -; cdr3_aa: CAWTRELGNEQFF; cdr3_nt: TGTGCCTGGACCCGGGAGTTGGGCAATGAGCAGTTCTTC
j_call: TRBJ1-5; v_call: TRBV3-1/TRBV3-2; clone_size: few; d_call: -; cdr3_aa: CASSTGPHSNQPQHF; cdr3_nt: TGTGCCAGCAGCACGGGACCGCATAGCAATCAGCCCCAGCATTTT
j_call: TRBJ1-5; v_call: TRBV12-5; clone_size: -; d_call: -; cdr3_aa: CASGLVLGQPQHF; cdr3_nt: TGTGCTAGTGGTTTGGTACTCGGTCAGCCCCAGCATTTT
j_call: TRBJ1-4; v_call: TRBV11-2; clone_size: few; d_call: -; cdr3_aa: CASSLANQGTNEKLFF; cdr3_nt: TGTGCCAGCAGCTTAGCGAACCAGGGGACTAATGAAAAACTGTTTTTT
j_call: TRBJ1-3; v_call: TRBV19; clone_size: -; d_call: -; cdr3_aa: CASSIKGDGNTIYF; cdr3_nt: TGTGCCAGTAGTATCAAGGGTGACGGAAACACCATATATTTT
j_call: TRBJ2-2; v_call: TRBV5-6; clone_size: -; d_call: TRBD1; cdr3_aa: CASSFTVDRVVTGELFF; cdr3_nt: TGTGCCAGCAGCTTTACTGTGGACAGGGTAGTAACCGGGGAGCTGTTTTTT
j_call: TRBJ2-1; v_call: TRBV5-1; clone_size: few; d_call: -; cdr3_aa: CASGPRGGSNNEQFF; cdr3_nt: TGCGCCAGCGGCCCCAGGGGAGGATCTAACAATGAGCAGTTCTTC
j_call: TRBJ2-1; v_call: TRBV5-1; clone_size: -; d_call: -; cdr3_aa: CASSLEGDEQFF; cdr3_nt: TGCGCCAGCAGCTTGGAAGGGGACGAGCAGTTCTTC
j_call: TRBJ1-1; v_call: TRBV6-1; clone_size: -; d_call: -; cdr3_aa: CASSDTGGNTEAFF; cdr3_nt: TGTGCCAGCAGTGATACCGGAGGGAACACTGAAGCTTTCTTT
j_call: TRBJ2-1; v_call: TRBV6-6; clone_size: few; d_call: TRBD1; cdr3_aa: CASRDREVNEQFF; cdr3_nt: TGTGCCAGCCGGGACAGGGAAGTTAATGAGCAGTTCTTC
j_call: TRBJ2-7; v_call: TRBV3-1/TRBV3-2; clone_size: -; d_call: -; cdr3_aa: CATTSPGAGEQYF; cdr3_nt: TGTGCCACCACTTCCCCCGGGGCGGGCGAGCAGTACTTC
j_call: TRBJ1-6; v_call: TRBV18; clone_size: -; d_call: TRBD1; cdr3_aa: CASSYGQGISSYNSPLHF; cdr3_nt: TGTGCCAGCTCCTACGGACAGGGGATCTCCTCCTATAATTCACCCCTCCACTTT
j_call: TRBJ1-1; v_call: TRBV5-4; clone_size: -; d_call: TRBD1; cdr3_aa: CASRSDRGTEAFF; cdr3_nt: TGTGCCAGCAGATCTGACAGGGGGACTGAAGCTTTCTTT
j_call: TRBJ2-2; v_call: TRBV7-9; clone_size: -; d_call: TRBD2; cdr3_aa: CASSSGLAATGELFF; cdr3_nt: TGTGCCAGCAGCTCGGGACTAGCGGCCACCGGGGAGCTGTTTTTT
j_call: TRBJ2-5; v_call: TRBV13; clone_size: -; d_call: TRBD2; cdr3_aa: CASSSRTSGLQETQYF; cdr3_nt: TGTGCCAGCAGCTCCCGGACTAGCGGGCTGCAAGAGACCCAGTACTTC
j_call: TRBJ2-3; v_call: TRBV6-5; clone_size: -; d_call: TRBD1; cdr3_aa: CASNNRGQGTDTQYF; cdr3_nt: TGTGCCAGCAACAACCGGGGACAGGGCACAGATACGCAGTATTTT
j_call: TRBJ1-2; v_call: TRBV27; clone_size: -; d_call: TRBD1; cdr3_aa: CASLSQGGVCTF; cdr3_nt: TGTGCCAGCCTCTCCCAGGGGGGGGTATGCACCTTC
j_call: TRBJ1-1; v_call: TRBV4-1; clone_size: -; d_call: TRBD1; cdr3_aa: CASSYRGNTEAFF; cdr3_nt: TGCGCCAGCAGCTACAGGGGAAACACTGAAGCTTTCTTT
j_call: TRBJ2-3; v_call: TRBV6-5; clone_size: -; d_call: -; cdr3_aa: CASSYPLVSTDTQYF; cdr3_nt: TGTGCCAGCAGTTACCCTCTAGTGAGCACAGATACGCAGTATTTT
j_call: TRBJ2-7; v_call: TRBV5-1; clone_size: -; d_call: -; cdr3_aa: CASSAHRDEQYF; cdr3_nt: TGCGCCAGCAGCGCCCACAGGGACGAGCAGTACTTC
j_call: TRBJ2-1; v_call: TRBV10-1; clone_size: -; d_call: -; cdr3_aa: CASSRDTSSYNEQFF; cdr3_nt: TGCGCCAGCAGTAGGGACACGAGCTCCTACAATGAGCAGTTCTTC